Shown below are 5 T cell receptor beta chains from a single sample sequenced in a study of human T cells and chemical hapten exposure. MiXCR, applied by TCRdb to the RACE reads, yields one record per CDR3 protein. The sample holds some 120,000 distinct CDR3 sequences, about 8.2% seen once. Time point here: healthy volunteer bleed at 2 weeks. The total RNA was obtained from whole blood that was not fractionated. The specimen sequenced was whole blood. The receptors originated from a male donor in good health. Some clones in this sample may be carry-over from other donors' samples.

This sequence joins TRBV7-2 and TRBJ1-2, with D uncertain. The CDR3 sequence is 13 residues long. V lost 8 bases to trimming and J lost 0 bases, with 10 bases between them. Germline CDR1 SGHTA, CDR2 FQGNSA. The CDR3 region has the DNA TGTGCCAGCGATGAGGGTTCTAACTATGGCTACACCTTC. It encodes CASDEGSNYGYTF.

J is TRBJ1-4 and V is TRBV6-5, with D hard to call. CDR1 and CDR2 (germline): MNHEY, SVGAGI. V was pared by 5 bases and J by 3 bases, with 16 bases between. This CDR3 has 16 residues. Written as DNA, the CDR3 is TGTGCCAGCAGTCCCGGGGAGGGCACTTCTAATGAAAAACTGTTTTTT. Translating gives CASSPGEGTSNEKLFF.

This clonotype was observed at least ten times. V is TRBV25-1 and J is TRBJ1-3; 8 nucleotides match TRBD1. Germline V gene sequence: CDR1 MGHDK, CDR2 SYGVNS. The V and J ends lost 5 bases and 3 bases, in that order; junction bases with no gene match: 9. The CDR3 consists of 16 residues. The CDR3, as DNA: TGTGCCAGCAGTACGGACAGGGTCAAAGGTGGAAACACCATATATTTT. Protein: CASSTDRVKGGNTIYF. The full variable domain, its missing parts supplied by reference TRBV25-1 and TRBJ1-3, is EADIYQTPRYLVIGTGKKITLECSQTMGHDKMYWYQQDPGMELHLIHYSYGVNSTEKGDLSSESTVSRIRTEHFPLTLESARPSHTSQYLCASSTDRVKGGNTIYFGEGSWLTVV.

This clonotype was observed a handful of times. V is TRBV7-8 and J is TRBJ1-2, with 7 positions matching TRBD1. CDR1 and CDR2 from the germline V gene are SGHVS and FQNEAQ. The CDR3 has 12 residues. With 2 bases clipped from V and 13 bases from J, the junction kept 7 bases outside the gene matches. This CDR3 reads CASSLWGQSLTF. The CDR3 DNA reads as TGTGCCAGCAGCTTATGGGGACAGTCCCTCACCTTC. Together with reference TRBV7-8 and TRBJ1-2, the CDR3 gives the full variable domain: GAGVSQSPRYKVAKRGQDVALRCDPISGHVSLFWYQQALGQGPEFLTYFQNEAQLDKSGLPSDRFFAERPEGSVSTLKIQRTQQEDSAVYLCASSLWGQSLTFGSGTRLTVV.

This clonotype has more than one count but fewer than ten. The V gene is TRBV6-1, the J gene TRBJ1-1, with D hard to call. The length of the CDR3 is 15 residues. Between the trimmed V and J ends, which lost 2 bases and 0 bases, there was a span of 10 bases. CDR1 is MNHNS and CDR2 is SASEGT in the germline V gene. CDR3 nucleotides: TGTGCCAGCAGTGAACAAAGGACCATGAACACTGAAGCTTTCTTT. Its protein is CASSEQRTMNTEAFF.